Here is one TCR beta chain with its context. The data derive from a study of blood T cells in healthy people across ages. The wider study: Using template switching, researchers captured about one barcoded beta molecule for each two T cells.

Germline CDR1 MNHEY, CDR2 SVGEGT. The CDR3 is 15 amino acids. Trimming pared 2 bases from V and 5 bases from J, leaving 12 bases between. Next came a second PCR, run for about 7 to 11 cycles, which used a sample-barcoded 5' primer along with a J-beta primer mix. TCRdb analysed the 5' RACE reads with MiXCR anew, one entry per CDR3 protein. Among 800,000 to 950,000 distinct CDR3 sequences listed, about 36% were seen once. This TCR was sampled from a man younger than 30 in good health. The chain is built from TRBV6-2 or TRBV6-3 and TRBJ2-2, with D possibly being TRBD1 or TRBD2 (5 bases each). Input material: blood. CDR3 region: CASSYRGVVTGELFF. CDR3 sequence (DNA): TGTGCCAGCAGTTACAGAGGGGTAGTGACCGGGGAGCTGTTTTTT.